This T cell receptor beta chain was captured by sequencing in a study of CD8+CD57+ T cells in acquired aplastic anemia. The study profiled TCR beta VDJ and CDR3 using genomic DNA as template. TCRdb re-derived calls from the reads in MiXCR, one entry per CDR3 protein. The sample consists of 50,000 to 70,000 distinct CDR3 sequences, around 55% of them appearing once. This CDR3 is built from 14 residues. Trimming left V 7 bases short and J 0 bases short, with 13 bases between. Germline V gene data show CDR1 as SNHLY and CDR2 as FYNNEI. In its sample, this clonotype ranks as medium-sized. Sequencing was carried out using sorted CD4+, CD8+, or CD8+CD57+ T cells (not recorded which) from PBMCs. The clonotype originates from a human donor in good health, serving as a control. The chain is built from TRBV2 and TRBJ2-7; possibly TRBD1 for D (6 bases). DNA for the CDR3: TGTGCCAGCACCCAGTGGACAGACTCCTACGAGCAGTACTTC. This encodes CASTQWTDSYEQYF.